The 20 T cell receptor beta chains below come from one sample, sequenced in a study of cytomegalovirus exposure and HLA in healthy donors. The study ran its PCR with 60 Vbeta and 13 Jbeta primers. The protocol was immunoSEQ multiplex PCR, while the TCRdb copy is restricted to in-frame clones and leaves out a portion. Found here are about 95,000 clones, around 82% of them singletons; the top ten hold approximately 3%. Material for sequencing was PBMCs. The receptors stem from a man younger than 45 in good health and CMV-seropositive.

CDR3 sequence reads: CASSEAEVRGYEQYF. CDR3 DNA: TGTGCCAGCAGTGAAGCAGAGGTGCGGGGTTACGAGCAGTACTTC. This chain links TRBV2 with TRBJ2-7, with TRBD2 as a possible D gene (6 bases). The V and J ends lost 0 bases and 4 bases respectively, with 13 bases between them. This CDR3 comprises 15 residues. Germline assignment: CDR1 SNHLY and CDR2 FYNNEI. The full variable domain, in which reference TRBV2 and TRBJ2-7 provide the parts outside the CDR3, is EPEVTQTPSHQVTQMGQEVILRCVPISNHLYFYWYRQILGQKVEFLVSFYNNEISEKSEIFDDQFSVERPDGSNFTLKIRSTKLEDSAMYFCASSEAEVRGYEQYFGPGTRLTVT.

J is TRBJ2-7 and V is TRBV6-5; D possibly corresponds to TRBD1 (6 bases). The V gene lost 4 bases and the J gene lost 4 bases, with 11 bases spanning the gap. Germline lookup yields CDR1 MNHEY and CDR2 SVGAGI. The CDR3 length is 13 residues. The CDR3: CASSSRGGYEQYF. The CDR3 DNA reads TGTGCCAGCAGTTCAAGAGGGGGTTACGAGCAGTACTTC.

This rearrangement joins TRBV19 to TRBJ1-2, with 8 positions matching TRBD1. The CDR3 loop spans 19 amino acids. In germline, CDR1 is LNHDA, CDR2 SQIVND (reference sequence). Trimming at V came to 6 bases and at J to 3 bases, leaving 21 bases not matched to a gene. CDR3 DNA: TGTGCCAGTAGCCCCCGGGAAGACAGGGGACTTAGTAAGGACTATGGCTACACCTTC. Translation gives CASSPREDRGLSKDYGYTF.

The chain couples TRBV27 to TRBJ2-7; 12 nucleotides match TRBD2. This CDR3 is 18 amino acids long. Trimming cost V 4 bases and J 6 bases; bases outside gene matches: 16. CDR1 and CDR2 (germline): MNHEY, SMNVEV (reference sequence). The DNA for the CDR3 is TGTGCCAGCAGTTCCCTGACTAGCGGGAGTTTTCCTTCGCTCGAGCAGTACTTC. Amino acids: CASSSLTSGSFPSLEQYF.

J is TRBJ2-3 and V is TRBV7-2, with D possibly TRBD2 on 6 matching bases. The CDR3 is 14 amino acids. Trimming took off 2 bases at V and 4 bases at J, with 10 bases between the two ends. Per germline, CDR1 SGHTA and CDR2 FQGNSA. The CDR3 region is CASSLSRGADTQYF. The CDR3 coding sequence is TGTGCCAGCAGCTTATCACGCGGGGCAGATACGCAGTATTTT.

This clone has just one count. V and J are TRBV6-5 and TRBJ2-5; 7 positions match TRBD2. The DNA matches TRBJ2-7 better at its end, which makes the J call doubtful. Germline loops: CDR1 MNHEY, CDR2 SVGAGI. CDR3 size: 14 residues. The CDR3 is CASSLASGPYEQYF. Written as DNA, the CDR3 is TGTGCCAGCAGTTTGGCTAGCGGACCCTACGAGCAGTACTTC.

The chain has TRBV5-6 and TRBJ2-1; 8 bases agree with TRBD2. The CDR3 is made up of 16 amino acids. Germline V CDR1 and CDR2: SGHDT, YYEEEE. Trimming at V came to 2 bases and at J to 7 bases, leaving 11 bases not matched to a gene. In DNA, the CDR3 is TGTGCCAGCAGCTTCCTTGGGCGGGAGGCTAAAAATGAGCAGTTCTTC. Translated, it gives CASSFLGREAKNEQFF.

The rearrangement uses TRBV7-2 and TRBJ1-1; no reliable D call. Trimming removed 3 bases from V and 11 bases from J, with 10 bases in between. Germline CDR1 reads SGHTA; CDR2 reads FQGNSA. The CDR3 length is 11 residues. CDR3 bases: TGTGCCAGCAGCTTTTCCGGGAACGCTTTCTTT. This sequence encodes CASSFSGNAFF.

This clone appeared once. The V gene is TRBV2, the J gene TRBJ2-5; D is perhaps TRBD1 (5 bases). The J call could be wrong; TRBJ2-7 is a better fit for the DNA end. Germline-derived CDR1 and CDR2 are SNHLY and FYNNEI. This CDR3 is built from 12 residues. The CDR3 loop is CASSLHRGEQYF. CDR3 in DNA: TGTGCCAGCAGCCTACATAGGGGCGAGCAGTACTTC.

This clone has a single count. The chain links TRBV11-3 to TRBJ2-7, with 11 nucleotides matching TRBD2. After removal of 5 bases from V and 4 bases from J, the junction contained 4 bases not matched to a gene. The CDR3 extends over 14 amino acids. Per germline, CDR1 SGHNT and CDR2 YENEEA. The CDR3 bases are TGTGCCAGCAGCACGGGACTAGCGGCGTACGAGCAGTACTTC. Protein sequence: CASSTGLAAYEQYF. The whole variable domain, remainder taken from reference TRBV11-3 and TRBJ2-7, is EAGVVQSPRYKIIEKKQPVAFWCNPISGHNTLYWYLQNLGQGPELLIRYENEEAVDDSQLPKDRFSAERLKGVDSTLKIQPAELGDSAVYLCASSTGLAAYEQYFGPGTRLTVT.

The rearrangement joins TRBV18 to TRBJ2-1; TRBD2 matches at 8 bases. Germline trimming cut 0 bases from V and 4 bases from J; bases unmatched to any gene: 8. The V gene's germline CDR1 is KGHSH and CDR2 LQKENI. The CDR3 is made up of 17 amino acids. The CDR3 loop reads CASSPPRGSGNYNEQFF. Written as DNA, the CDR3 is TGTGCCAGCTCACCACCGCGAGGTAGCGGGAATTACAATGAGCAGTTCTTC.

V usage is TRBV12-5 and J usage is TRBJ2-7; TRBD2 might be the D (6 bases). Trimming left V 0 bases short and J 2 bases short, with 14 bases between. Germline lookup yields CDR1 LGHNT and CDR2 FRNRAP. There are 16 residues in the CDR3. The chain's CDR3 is CASGLVRDSFPYEQYF. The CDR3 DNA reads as TGTGCTAGTGGTTTGGTACGGGACTCCTTCCCCTACGAGCAGTACTTC.

CDR3 amino acids: CASSSPAGEETQYF. The CDR3 coding sequence is TGTGCCAGCAGTTCGCCAGCGGGAGAGGAGACCCAGTACTTC. The rearrangement joins TRBV28 to TRBJ2-5; 8 nucleotides line up with TRBD2. This CDR3 has 14 residues. V lost 4 bases, J lost 5 bases, and 6 bases stayed unmatched. CDR1 is MDHEN and CDR2 is SYDVKM in the germline V gene.

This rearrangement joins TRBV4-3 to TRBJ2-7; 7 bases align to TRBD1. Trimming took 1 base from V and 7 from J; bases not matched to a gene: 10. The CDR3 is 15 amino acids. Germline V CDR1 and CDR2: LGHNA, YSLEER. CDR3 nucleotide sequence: TGCGCCAGCAGCCAAGGCCGGGACAGAAGTGGGGAGCAGTACTTC. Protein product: CASSQGRDRSGEQYF.

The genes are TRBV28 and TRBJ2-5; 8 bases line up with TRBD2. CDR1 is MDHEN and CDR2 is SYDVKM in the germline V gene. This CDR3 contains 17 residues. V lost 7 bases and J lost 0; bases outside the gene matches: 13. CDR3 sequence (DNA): TGTGCCAGCACCCCGGGGGTAGCGGGGAAGTACCAAGAGACCCAGTACTTC. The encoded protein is CASTPGVAGKYQETQYF.

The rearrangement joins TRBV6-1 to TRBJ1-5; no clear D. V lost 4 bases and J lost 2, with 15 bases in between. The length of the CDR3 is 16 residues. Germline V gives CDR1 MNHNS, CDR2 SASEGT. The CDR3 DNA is TGTGCCAGCAGTGCCCTTTCGACACTCCGCAATCAGCCCCAGCATTTT. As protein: CASSALSTLRNQPQHF.

CDR3 sequence reads: CASSRDGDRGGETQYF. As DNA, the CDR3 is TGCGCCAGCAGCCGGGACGGGGACAGAGGTGGCGAGACCCAGTACTTC. V gene TRBV5-1 combines with J gene TRBJ2-5; TRBD1 matches 7 bases. The CDR3 has 16 residues. After removal of 4 bases from V and 5 bases from J, the junction contained 14 bases not matched to a gene. Germline lookup yields CDR1 SGHRS and CDR2 YFSETQ. Variable domain in full (rest from reference TRBV5-1 and TRBJ2-5): KAGVTQTPRYLIKTRGQQVTLSCSPISGHRSVSWYQQTPGQGLQFLFEYFSETQRNKGNFPGRFSGRQFSNSRSEMNVSTLELGDSALYLCASSRDGDRGGETQYFGPGTRLLVL.

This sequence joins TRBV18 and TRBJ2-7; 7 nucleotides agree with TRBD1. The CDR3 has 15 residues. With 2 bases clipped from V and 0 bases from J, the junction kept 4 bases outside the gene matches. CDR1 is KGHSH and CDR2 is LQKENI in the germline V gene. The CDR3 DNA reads TGTGCCAGCTCACCAGACAGGGTCGCCTCCTACGAGCAGTACTTC. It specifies CASSPDRVASYEQYF.

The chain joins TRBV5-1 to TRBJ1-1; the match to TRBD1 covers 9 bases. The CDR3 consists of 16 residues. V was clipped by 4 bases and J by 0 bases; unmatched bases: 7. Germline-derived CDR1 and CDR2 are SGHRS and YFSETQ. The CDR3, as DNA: TGCGCCAGCAGCCCGGACAGGGGCAACATGAACACTGAAGCTTTCTTT. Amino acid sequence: CASSPDRGNMNTEAFF. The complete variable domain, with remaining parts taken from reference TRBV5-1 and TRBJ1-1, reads KAGVTQTPRYLIKTRGQQVTLSCSPISGHRSVSWYQQTPGQGLQFLFEYFSETQRNKGNFPGRFSGRQFSNSRSEMNVSTLELGDSALYLCASSPDRGNMNTEAFFGQGTRLTVV.

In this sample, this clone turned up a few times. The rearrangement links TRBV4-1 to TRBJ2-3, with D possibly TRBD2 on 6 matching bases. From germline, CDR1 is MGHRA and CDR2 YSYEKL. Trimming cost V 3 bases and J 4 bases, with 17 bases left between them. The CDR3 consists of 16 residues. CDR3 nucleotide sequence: TGCGCCAGCAGCCAGGGGGACTTTCGAGGCGCAGATACGCAGTATTTT. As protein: CASSQGDFRGADTQYF.